Below, 10 T cell receptor beta chains from the same sample are listed, as sequenced in a study of breast tumors, draining lymph nodes, adjacent tissues. MiXCR, run by TCRdb on the multiplex PCR reads, gives a single entry per CDR3 protein. The profile shows more than 100,000 distinct CDR3 sequences, about 20% of them singletons. Breast cancer patients provided tissue from their axillary draining lymph nodes. Sequencing input: axillary lymph node tissue. The receptors here all came from a female donor with breast cancer. Some clones in this sample may be carry-over from other donors' samples.

This clonotype was detected many times. The V and J genes are TRBV20-1 and TRBJ2-7; D gene uncertain. The CDR3 has 13 amino acids. Germline values: CDR1 DFQATT, CDR2 SNEGSKA (reference sequence). Trimming shortened V by 1 base and J by 2 bases, and 9 bases separated the two germline ends. The CDR3 nucleotides read TGCAGTGCTAGAGCGTTGTATCCCTACGAGCAGTACTTC. Amino acids: CSARALYPYEQYF.

This clonotype occurred many times. V gene TRBV7-8 combines with J gene TRBJ2-3; 8 bases align to TRBD2. The CDR3 consists of 16 residues. From germline, CDR1 is SGHVS and CDR2 FQNEAQ. J gave up 2 bases and V 1 base, and 5 bases lay outside the gene matches. In DNA, the CDR3 is TGTGCCAGCAGCTTAGTCATCGGGAGGGCCACAGATACGCAGTATTTT. Translated, it gives CASSLVIGRATDTQYF.

This clonotype has ten or more counts. The gene calls are TRBV4-1 and TRBJ2-5, with 7 bases identical to TRBD2. Germline CDR1 and CDR2: MGHRA and YSYEKL. The CDR3 sequence is 20 residues long. V shed 1 base, J shed 1 base, and the junction held 18 bases outside the gene matches. This CDR3 reads CASSQGDWVRPGRGQETQYF. CDR3 bases: TGCGCCAGCAGCCAAGGGGATTGGGTGAGGCCGGGGAGGGGCCAAGAGACCCAGTACTTC.

A remark on this clonotype: This may come from a read error, since a much larger clone is one base off. The genes are TRBV28 and TRBJ2-2; unclear D gene. The V and J ends lost 4 bases and 3 bases respectively, with 0 bases between them. The CDR3 runs to 11 residues. Germline values: CDR1 MDHEN, CDR2 SYDVKM. CDR3 sequence: CASSYTGELFF. CDR3 nucleotides: TGTGCCAGCAGTTACACCGGGGAGCTGTTTTTT.

The table lists this clonotype with many counts. The chain recombines TRBV7-8 with TRBJ2-3; D is ambiguous. The ends were cut back, 1 base at V and 3 bases at J, with 11 bases in the middle. CDR1 is SGHVS and CDR2 is FQNEAQ in the germline V gene. The CDR3 extends over 15 amino acids. The CDR3 sequence: CASSLDVLGTDTQYF. The CDR3 DNA sequence: TGTGCCAGCAGCTTAGACGTCCTCGGGACAGATACGCAGTATTTT.

This clonotype was counted ten times or more. The chain couples TRBV4-2 to TRBJ2-7; TRBD1 aligns across 11 bases. V shed 4 bases, J shed 0 bases, and the junction held 8 bases outside the gene matches. This CDR3 has 17 amino acids. Per the germline V gene, CDR1 is LGHNA and CDR2 is YNFKEQ. In DNA, the CDR3 is TGTGCCAGCAGCCGTCCAACCGGGACAGGGGGCTCCTACGAGCAGTACTTC. It translates to CASSRPTGTGGSYEQYF.

This clonotype was counted only a few times. The chain has TRBV19 and TRBJ1-5; possible D gene TRBD1, 5 bases. CDR1 LNHDA and CDR2 SQIVND come from the germline V gene (reference sequence). The CDR3 extends over 14 amino acids. V shed 5 bases and J shed 5 bases, with 13 bases lying between them. This CDR3 is CASSPGNFDQPQHF. The CDR3 DNA reads as TGTGCCAGTAGTCCAGGGAACTTCGATCAGCCCCAGCATTTT.

This clonotype was seen only a few times. In DNA, the CDR3 is TGTGCCAGCAGCGATCGACTAGCGGGAAATCTTAATGAGCAGTTCTTC. Its protein product is CASSDRLAGNLNEQFF. The chain uses TRBV5-6 and TRBJ2-1; 11 nucleotides line up with TRBD2. V lost 4 bases to trimming and J lost 7 bases; unmatched junction nucleotides: 10. Germline lookup yields CDR1 SGHDT and CDR2 YYEEEE. This CDR3 region has 16 residues.

This clonotype was counted between two and nine times. J is TRBJ1-5 and V is TRBV6-5; D is uncertain. Trimming pared 0 bases from V and 4 bases from J, leaving 10 bases between. Germline values: CDR1 MNHEY, CDR2 SVGAGI. The CDR3 consists of 15 residues. CDR3 protein: CASSYSGRINQPQHF. CDR3 nucleotides: TGTGCCAGCAGTTACTCGGGCCGGATTAATCAGCCCCAGCATTTT.

At least ten counts were recorded for this clonotype. The rearrangement links TRBV30 to TRBJ2-2; 7 positions agree with TRBD1. Trimming cost V 3 bases and J 4 bases; bases outside gene matches: 2. The CDR3 is 13 residues long. Germline loops: CDR1 GTSNPN, CDR2 SVGIG (reference sequence). The CDR3 region is CAWSRQGTGELFF. DNA for the CDR3: TGTGCCTGGAGCCGACAGGGCACCGGGGAGCTGTTTTTT. Full variable domain (rest looked up from reference TRBV30 and TRBJ2-2): SQTIHQWPATLVQPVGSPLSLECTVEGTSNPNLYWYRQAAGRGLQLLFYSVGIGQISSEVPQNLSASRPQDRQFILSSKKLLLSDSGFYLCAWSRQGTGELFFGEGSRLTVL.